The source of this T cell receptor beta chain is a study of shared clonotypes between healthy human individuals. Overall study context: Donors were a couple of women and a few men aged 18 to 49.

The count of this clone is one. Its antigen is not known. Methods used by the authors: Filtering was not the same, since immunoSEQ gave junction-only sequences without quality scores. The table came from immunoSEQ multiplex PCR; TCRdb's copy has only in-frame clones and leaves some out. Clone size and the V and J calls come from that table; the DNA yielded D and trimming. The data contain some 1.1 million clones, 60% to 80% of them singletons. The junction had 12 bases not matched to a gene; V was cut back by 6 bases and J by 6 bases. This CDR3 region has 15 residues. The germline CDR1 and CDR2 sequences are SGHDN and FVKESK. General study findings and limits: Specimens sampled were limited to blood, with tissue repertoires likely differing.

This receptor was identified in a young man in good health. Some clones in this sample may be carry-over from other donors' samples. Specimen: memory CD4+ T cells from PBMCs. Regarding subset: CD45RA-negative fraction. The chain joins TRBV14 to TRBJ2-7; 9 bases align to TRBD2. CDR3 DNA: TGTGCCAGCAGGTCGAGTAGCGGGAGAGTCGGCGAGCAGTACTTC. Protein: CASRSSSGRVGEQYF.